A single sample is the source of the 8 T cell receptor beta chains below, sequenced in a study of blood T cells in healthy people across ages. A sample-barcoded 5' primer and a J-beta primer mix were used in a second PCR of roughly 7 to 11 cycles. TCRdb reprocessed the 5' RACE reads via MiXCR and lists one record per CDR3 protein. The sample yields 1,100,000 or so distinct CDR3 sequences, 35% to 55% seen once. Specimen: blood. The receptors originated from a woman aged 55-69 years in good health.

The chain links TRBV24-1 to TRBJ2-2; D remains unclear. This CDR3 is built from 14 residues. V was cut by 7 bases and J by 2 bases, with 10 bases left in between. The germline gives CDR1 KGHDR, CDR2 SFDVKD. In nucleotides, the CDR3 is TGTGCCACCAGCTTTGCGGCTAACACCGGGGAGCTGTTTTTT. It codes for CATSFAANTGELFF.

The rearrangement joins TRBV5-6 to TRBJ2-7; 11 nucleotides agree with TRBD2. The CDR3 is made up of 17 amino acids. V was clipped by 0 bases and J by 1 base; unmatched bases: 6. Germline V gene lookup returns CDR1 SGHDT and CDR2 YYEEEE. CDR3 in DNA: TGTGCCAGCAGCTTGGTCCCTAGCGGGAGGTTATCCTACGAGCAGTACTTC. Its translation: CASSLVPSGRLSYEQYF.

This clonotype was picked up one time. The J gene is TRBJ2-3, the V gene TRBV6-6, with D perhaps matching TRBD1 (6 bases). Germline-derived CDR1 and CDR2 are MNHNY and SVGAGI (reference sequence). Trimming shortened V by 7 bases and J by 0 bases, and 11 bases separated the two germline ends. There are 14 residues in the CDR3. This CDR3 reads CASNSGVSTDTQYF. In DNA, the CDR3 is TGTGCCAGCAACTCAGGGGTTAGCACAGATACGCAGTATTTT.

The chain combines TRBV7-3 with TRBJ2-5; a possible D gene is TRBD2 (6 bases). Germline CDR1 is SGHTA and CDR2 is FQGTGA. Trimming took off 4 bases at V and 11 bases at J, with 14 bases between the two ends. This CDR3 is built from 12 residues. CDR3 bases: TGTGCCAGCAGCTCAGTAGCGGATGAGCAGTACTTC. This sequence encodes CASSSVADEQYF.

J is TRBJ1-1 and V is TRBV29-1, with D perhaps matching TRBD1 (6 bases). The germline V gene encodes CDR1 SQVTM and CDR2 ANQGSEA. The CDR3 spans 18 residues. The ends were cut back, 7 bases at V and 2 bases at J, with 29 bases in the middle. The CDR3 DNA reads TGCAGCGCCGTCGTCACCCCAATTTTCGGGGGGCTAAACACTGAAGCTTTCTTT. Protein sequence: CSAVVTPIFGGLNTEAFF. The full variable domain, its missing parts supplied by reference TRBV29-1 and TRBJ1-1, is SAVISQKPSRDICQRGTSLTIQCQVDSQVTMMFWYRQQPGQSLTLIATANQGSEATYESGFVIDKFPISRPNLTFSTLTVSNMSPEDSSIYLCSAVVTPIFGGLNTEAFFGQGTRLTVV.

This chain uses TRBV7-9 with TRBJ2-7, with 8 bases aligning to TRBD2. Near its end, the DNA agrees better with TRBJ2-5, so the J call may be wrong. The CDR3 length is 14 residues. Per germline, CDR1 SEHNR and CDR2 FQNEAQ (reference sequence). The CDR3 spells CASSTLAEEKTQYF. CDR3 DNA: TGTGCCAGCAGTACACTAGCGGAAGAAAAGACCCAGTACTTC.

This chain connects TRBV27 to TRBJ2-4, with TRBD2 as a possible D gene (6 bases). Between the trimmed V and J ends, which lost 5 bases and 5 bases, there was a span of 13 bases. Germline loops: CDR1 MNHEY, CDR2 SMNVEV (reference sequence). This CDR3 is 14 amino acids long. CDR3 amino acids: CASSVRERQNIQYF. The CDR3 DNA follows: TGTGCCAGCAGTGTACGGGAGAGGCAAAACATTCAGTACTTC.

This clonotype occurred many times. The chain links TRBV10-2 to TRBJ2-7, with 7 bases that match TRBD2. The CDR3 has 14 amino acids. CDR1 and CDR2 (germline): WSHSY, SAAADI. The V segment lost 7 bases and the J segment 4 bases; nucleotides outside the gene matches: 10. CDR3 coding DNA: TGCGCCAGCAAAGCGGGGCAGGGACTTTACGAGCAGTACTTC. Its protein product is CASKAGQGLYEQYF.